This T cell receptor (beta chain) derives from a study of blood T cells in healthy people across ages. General study findings and limits: Researchers report that TCR beta diversity correlated strongly with naive T cell percentage.

A sample-barcoded 5' primer and a J-beta primer mix were used in a second PCR of roughly 7 to 11 cycles. From the 5' RACE reads, TCRdb called clonotypes with MiXCR, one entry per CDR3 protein. This sample has 600,000 or so distinct CDR3 sequences, with about 30% found just once. The germline gives CDR1 MNHEY, CDR2 SVGAGI. Trimming removed 8 bases from V and 0 bases from J, with 16 bases in between. The CDR3 totals 15 residues. This clonotype was observed many times. Its antigen is unknown. This TCR was sampled from a woman of 80 years or more in good health. This rearrangement joins TRBV6-5 to TRBJ1-2, with D perhaps matching TRBD1 (6 bases). The sequenced sample consisted of blood. CDR3 nucleotide sequence: TGTGCCAGCTGTCCAAACAGGGCTTCTAACTATGGCTACACCTTC. This translates into CASCPNRASNYGYTF.